The 14 T cell receptor beta chains in this list originate from one sample, sequenced in a study of control samples from healthy donors and cancer patients (dated by TCRdb to about 2020). Receptor amplification or capture employed the immunoSEQ multiplex PCR assay. Held by TCRdb, this immuneACCESS table contains in-frame sequences only and omits some clones. Under half of the omission traces to an unresolved V gene where checked; the cause of the rest is unknown. The sample records 80,000 to 100,000 clones, over 85% of which are singletons. The ten largest account for around 3% of the sample. Input material: blood. The source of these receptors is a human donor in good health. The donor label of this sample is uncertain.

This chain links TRBV6-5 with TRBJ1-1, with D maybe TRBD1 (5 bases). V was trimmed by 5 bases and J by 1 base, leaving 14 bases between them. CDR1 MNHEY and CDR2 SVGAGI come from the germline V gene. This CDR3 region has 15 residues. This CDR3 reads CASSPRGISNTEAFF. CDR3 DNA sequence: TGTGCCAGCAGTCCGCGGGGCATTTCGAACACTGAAGCTTTCTTT.

The chain is built from TRBV3-1 (or the pseudogene TRBV3-2) and TRBJ1-2, with D tentatively TRBD1 (5 bases). Trimming took off 0 bases at V and 5 bases at J, with 13 bases between the two ends. Germline lookup yields CDR1 LGHDT and CDR2 YNNKEL (reference sequence). CDR3 size: 15 residues. The CDR3 protein is CASSQDMVGGYGYTF. CDR3 nucleotide sequence: TGTGCCAGCAGCCAAGATATGGTGGGGGGGTATGGCTACACCTTC.

The chain recombines TRBV6-2 or TRBV6-3 with TRBJ2-3; D not resolved. The CDR3 is 15 residues long. Germline V gene lookup returns CDR1 MNHEY and CDR2 SVGEGT. V gave up 5 bases and J gave up 2 bases, with 14 bases separating them. CDR3 sequence (DNA): TGTGCCAGCAGTACTAAAGACACGTTCACAGATACGCAGTATTTT. It is translated as CASSTKDTFTDTQYF.

The chain is built from TRBV2 and TRBJ2-7; no clear D. The CDR3 contains 13 residues. Germline CDR1 and CDR2: SNHLY and FYNNEI. V was trimmed by 3 bases and J by 6 bases, leaving 12 bases between them. The CDR3 region has the DNA TGTGCCAGCAGTGATGGTCACCCGGGCGAGCAGTACGTC. Translating it yields CASSDGHPGEQYV.

V and J are TRBV6-1 and TRBJ2-7; D possibly corresponds to TRBD1 (6 bases). The CDR3 has 14 residues. Trimming took 2 bases from V and 3 from J, leaving 11 bases between them. Germline V gene sequence: CDR1 MNHNS, CDR2 SASEGT. CDR3 DNA: TGTGCCAGCAGTGAAACAGGGTTTGTCTACGAGCAGTACTTC. Protein: CASSETGFVYEQYF.

This clone was counted once. J is TRBJ1-1 and V is TRBV5-1; D is undetermined. The V gene lost 0 bases and the J gene lost 4 bases, with 10 bases spanning the gap. The CDR3 has 14 residues. The germline V gene has CDR1 SGHRS and CDR2 YFSETQ. The CDR3: CASSLDYGITEAFF. The DNA of the CDR3 is TGCGCCAGCAGCTTGGACTATGGGATCACTGAAGCTTTCTTT. Complete variable domain (other parts from reference TRBV5-1 and TRBJ1-1): KAGVTQTPRYLIKTRGQQVTLSCSPISGHRSVSWYQQTPGQGLQFLFEYFSETQRNKGNFPGRFSGRQFSNSRSEMNVSTLELGDSALYLCASSLDYGITEAFFGQGTRLTVV.

The chain employs TRBV7-9 and TRBJ1-1; D uncertain. The germline V gene has CDR1 SEHNR and CDR2 FQNEAQ (reference sequence). V lost 4 bases to trimming and J lost 1 base, with 10 bases between them. There are 14 residues in the CDR3. The CDR3 is CASSSGIPNTEAFF. CDR3 nucleotide sequence: TGTGCCAGCAGCTCTGGGATCCCGAACACTGAAGCTTTCTTT.

CDR3 sequence reads: CASSLGGPTSTDTQYF. CDR3 DNA sequence: TGTGCCAGCAGCTTGGGGGGTCCGACTAGCACAGATACGCAGTATTTT. The V gene is TRBV5-4, the J gene TRBJ2-3; D is undetermined. The V and J ends lost 0 bases and 0 bases respectively, with 11 bases between them. CDR1 and CDR2 from the germline V gene are SGHNT and YYREEE (reference sequence). The CDR3 covers 16 residues.

The chain recombines TRBV28 with TRBJ1-1; D is unresolved. The V gene's germline CDR1 is MDHEN and CDR2 SYDVKM. The CDR3 spans 11 residues. V was trimmed by 6 bases and J by 11 bases, leaving 13 bases between them. CDR3 coding DNA: TGTGCCAGCAGCTTGAATTCGTGGGCTTTCTTT. Translated, it gives CASSLNSWAFF.

This chain connects TRBV29-1 to TRBJ1-4, with TRBD1 as a possible D gene (5 bases). This CDR3 has 12 residues. V lost 2 bases to trimming and J lost 14 bases, with 15 bases between them. From germline, CDR1 is SQVTM and CDR2 ANQGSEA. The CDR3 bases are TGCAGCGTTGAATACGAGGCAGGGCTGCTGTTTTTT. It encodes CSVEYEAGLLFF. Variable domain in full (rest from reference TRBV29-1 and TRBJ1-4): SAVISQKPSRDICQRGTSLTIQCQVDSQVTMMFWYRQQPGQSLTLIATANQGSEATYESGFVIDKFPISRPNLTFSTLTVSNMSPEDSSIYLCSVEYEAGLLFFGSGTQLSVL.

This sequence joins TRBV12-2 and TRBJ2-1; the DNA was not compared with TRBD1, the D call given in the table. TRBV12-2 is given as a pseudogene. The CDR3 spans 17 residues. The CDR3 loop is CASRLGTGRVFYNEQFF. CDR3 nucleotide sequence: TGTGCAAGTCGCTTAGGGACAGGGAGGGTTTTCTACAATGAGCAGTTCTTC.

The genes are TRBV18 and TRBJ2-2; D ambiguous. The CDR3 has 17 residues. V shed 3 bases and J shed 2 bases, with 16 bases lying between them. The germline CDR1 and CDR2 sequences are KGHSH and LQKENI. CDR3 DNA: TGTGCCAGCTCACCCATCCAGTTGACGGACAACACCGGGGAGCTGTTTTTT. It translates to CASSPIQLTDNTGELFF.

The rearrangement uses TRBV12-3 or TRBV12-4 and TRBJ1-1; no clear D gene. The V end was cut by 0 bases, the J end by 9 bases, with 8 bases between. The CDR3 contains 12 residues. CDR3 DNA: TGTGCCAGCAGTTTAGCTTCAGATAAAGCTTTCTTT. Translated, it gives CASSLASDKAFF.

The table lists this clone with a count of one. The chain uses TRBV27 and TRBJ2-2, with D perhaps matching TRBD2 (6 bases). The ends were cut back, 6 bases at V and 3 bases at J, with 14 bases in the middle. The germline CDR1 and CDR2 sequences are MNHEY and SMNVEV (reference sequence). This CDR3 spans 15 amino acids. The CDR3 region is CASSISRGYTGELFF. The CDR3 DNA reads as TGTGCCAGCAGCATATCCCGGGGGTACACCGGGGAGCTGTTTTTT.